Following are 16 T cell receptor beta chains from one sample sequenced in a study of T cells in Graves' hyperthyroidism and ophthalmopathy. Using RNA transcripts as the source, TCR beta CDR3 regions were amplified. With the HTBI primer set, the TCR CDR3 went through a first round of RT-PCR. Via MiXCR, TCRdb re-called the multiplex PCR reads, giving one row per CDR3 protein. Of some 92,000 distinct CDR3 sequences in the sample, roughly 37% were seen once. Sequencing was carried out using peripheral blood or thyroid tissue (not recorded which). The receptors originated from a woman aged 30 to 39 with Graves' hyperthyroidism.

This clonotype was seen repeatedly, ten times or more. Here the CDR3 reads CSATTGQEMNTEAFF. For the CDR3, the DNA is TGCAGTGCGACCACAGGGCAGGAGATGAACACTGAAGCTTTCTTT. V and J are TRBV20-1 and TRBJ1-1; possible D gene TRBD1, 6 bases. Germline V gene lookup returns CDR1 DFQATT and CDR2 SNEGSKA (reference sequence). This CDR3 comprises 15 residues. V gave up 6 bases and J gave up 0 bases, with 17 bases separating them.

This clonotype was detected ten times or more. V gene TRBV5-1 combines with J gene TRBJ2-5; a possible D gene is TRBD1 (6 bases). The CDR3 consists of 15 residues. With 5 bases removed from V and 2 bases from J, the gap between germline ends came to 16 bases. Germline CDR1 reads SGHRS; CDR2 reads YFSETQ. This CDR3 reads CASSLLGHIQETQYF. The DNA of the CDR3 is TGCGCCAGCAGTTTGCTGGGACACATACAAGAGACCCAGTACTTC.

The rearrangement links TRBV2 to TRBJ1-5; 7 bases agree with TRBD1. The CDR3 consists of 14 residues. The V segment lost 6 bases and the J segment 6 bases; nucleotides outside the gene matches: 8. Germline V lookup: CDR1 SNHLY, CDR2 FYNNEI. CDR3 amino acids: CASSPQGVGQPQHF. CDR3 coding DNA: TGTGCCAGCAGCCCTCAGGGGGTCGGTCAGCCCCAGCATTTT.

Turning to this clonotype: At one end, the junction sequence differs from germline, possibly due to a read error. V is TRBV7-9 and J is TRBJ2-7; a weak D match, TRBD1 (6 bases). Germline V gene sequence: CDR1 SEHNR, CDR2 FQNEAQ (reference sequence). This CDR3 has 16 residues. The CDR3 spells CAISPTLKDSCYEQYF. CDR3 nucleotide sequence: TGTGCCATCAGCCCTACCCTAAAGGACAGCTGCTACGAGCAGTACTTC.

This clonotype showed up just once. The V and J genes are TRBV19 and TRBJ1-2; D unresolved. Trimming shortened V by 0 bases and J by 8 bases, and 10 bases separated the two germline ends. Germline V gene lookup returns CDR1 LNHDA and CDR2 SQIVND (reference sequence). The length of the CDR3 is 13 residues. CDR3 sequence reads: CASSIDFESGYTF. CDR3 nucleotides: TGTGCCAGTAGTATAGACTTTGAGTCCGGCTACACCTTC.

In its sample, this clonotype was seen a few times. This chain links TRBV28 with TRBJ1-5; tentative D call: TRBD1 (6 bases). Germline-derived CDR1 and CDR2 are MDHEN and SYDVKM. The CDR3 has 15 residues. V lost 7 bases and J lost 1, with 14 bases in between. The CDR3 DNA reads TGTGCCAGCACACTAAGGGGGTACAGCAATCAGCCCCAGCATTTT. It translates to CASTLRGYSNQPQHF.

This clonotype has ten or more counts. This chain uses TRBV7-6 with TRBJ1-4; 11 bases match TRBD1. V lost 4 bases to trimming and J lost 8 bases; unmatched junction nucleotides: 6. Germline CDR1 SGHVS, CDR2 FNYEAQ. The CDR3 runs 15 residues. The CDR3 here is CASSSRDRGGEKLFF. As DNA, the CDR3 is TGTGCCAGCAGCTCCCGGGACAGGGGGGGGGAAAAACTGTTTTTT.

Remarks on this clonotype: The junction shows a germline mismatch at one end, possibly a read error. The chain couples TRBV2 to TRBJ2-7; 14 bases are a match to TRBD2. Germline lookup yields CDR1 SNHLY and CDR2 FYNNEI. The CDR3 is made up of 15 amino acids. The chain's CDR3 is CASREGLAGEDEQCF. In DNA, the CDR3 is TGTGCCAGCAGGGAGGGACTAGCGGGAGAGGACGAGCAGTGCTTC.

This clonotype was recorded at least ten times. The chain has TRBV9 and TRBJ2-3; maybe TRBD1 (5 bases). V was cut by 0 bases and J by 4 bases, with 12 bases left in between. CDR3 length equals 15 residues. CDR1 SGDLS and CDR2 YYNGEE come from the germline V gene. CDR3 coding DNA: TGTGCCAGCAGCGTAGGTGGGGCAAGTCCAGATACGCAGTATTTT. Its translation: CASSVGGASPDTQYF.

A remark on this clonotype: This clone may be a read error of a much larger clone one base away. The CDR3 nucleotides are TGTGCCAGCAGTACTAGCGGAAACCAAGAGACCCAGTACTTC. This gives the protein CASSTSGNQETQYF. J is TRBJ2-5 and V is TRBV7-9; 8 bases line up with TRBD2. The CDR3 spans 14 residues. The V and J ends lost 6 bases and 0 bases, in that order; junction bases with no gene match: 3. Germline values: CDR1 SEHNR, CDR2 FQNEAQ (reference sequence).

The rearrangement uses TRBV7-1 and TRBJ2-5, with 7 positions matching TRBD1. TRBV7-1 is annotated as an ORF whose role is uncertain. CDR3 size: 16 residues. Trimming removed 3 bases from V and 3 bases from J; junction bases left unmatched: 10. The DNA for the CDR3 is TGTGCCAGCAGCTCCCTCGGTTACAGGGGAAAAGAGACCCAGTACTTC. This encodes CASSSLGYRGKETQYF.

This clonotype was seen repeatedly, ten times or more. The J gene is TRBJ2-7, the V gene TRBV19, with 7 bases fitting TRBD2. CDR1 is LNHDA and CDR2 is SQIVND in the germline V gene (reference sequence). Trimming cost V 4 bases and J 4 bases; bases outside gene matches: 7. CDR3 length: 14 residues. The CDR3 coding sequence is TGTGCCAGTAGTACCCGCTGGGGGGGATACGAGCAGTACTTC. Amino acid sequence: CASSTRWGGYEQYF.

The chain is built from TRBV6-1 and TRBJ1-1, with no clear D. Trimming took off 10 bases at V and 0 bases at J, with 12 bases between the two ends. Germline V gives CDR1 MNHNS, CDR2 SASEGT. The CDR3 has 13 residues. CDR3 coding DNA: TGTGCCATCAACCATCAATTGAACACTGAAGCTTTCTTT. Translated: CAINHQLNTEAFF.

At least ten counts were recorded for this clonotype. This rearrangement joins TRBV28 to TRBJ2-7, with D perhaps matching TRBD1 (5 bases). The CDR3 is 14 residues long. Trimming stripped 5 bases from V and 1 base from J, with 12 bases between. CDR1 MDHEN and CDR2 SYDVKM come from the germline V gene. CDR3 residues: CASSLGHLSYEQYF. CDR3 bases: TGTGCCAGCAGTCTGGGGCACTTGTCCTACGAGCAGTACTTC. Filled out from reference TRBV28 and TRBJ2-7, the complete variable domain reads DVKVTQSSRYLVKRTGEKVFLECVQDMDHENMFWYRQDPGLGLRLIYFSYDVKMKEKGDIPEGYSVSREKKERFSLILESASTNQTSMYLCASSLGHLSYEQYFGPGTRLTVT.

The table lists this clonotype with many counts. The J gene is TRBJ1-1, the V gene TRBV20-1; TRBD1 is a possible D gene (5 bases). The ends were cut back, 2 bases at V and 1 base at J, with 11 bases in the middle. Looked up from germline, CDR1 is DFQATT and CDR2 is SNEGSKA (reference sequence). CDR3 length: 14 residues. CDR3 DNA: TGCAGTGCTAGACTCCCTCAGGGGAACACTGAAGCTTTCTTT. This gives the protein CSARLPQGNTEAFF.

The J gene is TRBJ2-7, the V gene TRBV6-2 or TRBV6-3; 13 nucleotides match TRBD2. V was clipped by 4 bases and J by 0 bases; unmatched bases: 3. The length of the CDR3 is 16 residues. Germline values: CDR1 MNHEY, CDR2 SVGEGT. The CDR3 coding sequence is TGTGCCAGCAGTTCTTGGACTAGCGGGAGCTCCTACGAGCAGTACTTC. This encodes CASSSWTSGSSYEQYF.